This is a list of T cell receptor beta chains from one sample in a study of response to subunit inactivated influenza vaccine. Each CDR3 protein gets one entry after TCRdb re-called the RT-PCR reads with MiXCR. The data show about 650,000 distinct CDR3 sequences, 15% to 18% seen once. The sample was PBMCs from blood, taken 11 to 12 days after vaccination. The receptor set was obtained from a man aged 50 to 60 who received an inactivated influenza vaccine. Both conserved end residues are part of each CDR3. The D gene is left open where the match is weak. Clone sizes are given selectively: once, few, many, or a class where the clone is expanded.

TRBJ2-7,TRBV18,NA,NA,TGTGCCAGCTCAACCGGACAGCAAGCCTACGAGCAGTACTTC,CASSTGQQAYEQYF
TRBJ2-1,TRBV24-1,NA,few,TGTGCCACCAGTGACCAGGGGAGAAATGAGCAGTTCTTC,CATSDQGRNEQFF
TRBJ2-5,TRBV20-1,NA,few,TGCAGTGCTGACGCTTCTAGCGACCAAGAGACCCAGTACTTC,CSADASSDQETQYF
TRBJ2-7,TRBV4-2,TRBD2,many,TGTGCCAGCAGCCAAGACTCTACTAGCGGAAACTACGAGCAGTACTTC,CASSQDSTSGNYEQYF
TRBJ2-3,TRBV30,NA,NA,TGTGCCGGACACACGGGGATGGATACGCAGTATTTT,CAGHTGMDTQYF
TRBJ2-1,TRBV6-2/TRBV6-3,NA,once,TGTGCCAGCAGGAGCGGGCTCTCCTACAATGAGCAGTTCTTC,CASRSGLSYNEQFF
TRBJ1-6,TRBV14,NA,NA,TGTGCCAGCAGCCCCCGGTCTAATAATTCACCCCTCCACTTT,CASSPRSNNSPLHF
TRBJ2-3,TRBV5-1,TRBD1,many,TGCGCCAGCAGCTGGGGACAGGGGACAGATACGCAGTATTTT,CASSWGQGTDTQYF
TRBJ2-5,TRBV20-1,NA,few,TGCAGTGCTAGAGGTAGCGGTAGGGAGACCCAGTACTTC,CSARGSGRETQYF
TRBJ2-5,TRBV5-5,NA,NA,TGTGCCAGCAGCTCGCAGGGGGGTCGAGAGACCCAGTACTTC,CASSSQGGRETQYF
TRBJ1-2,TRBV7-3,TRBD1,few,TGTGCCAGCAGTTCTGGGAGCGGGACAGGCGGCTACACCTTC,CASSSGSGTGGYTF
TRBJ1-2,TRBV29-1,TRBD1,NA,TGCAGCGTGAGGACAGGAGACTATGGCTACACCTTC,CSVRTGDYGYTF
TRBJ2-4,TRBV2,TRBD2,few,TGTGCCAGCAGTCAAAGACTAGCGGGGGTCAAAAACATTCAGTACTTC,CASSQRLAGVKNIQYF
TRBJ1-2,TRBV7-2,NA,NA,TGTGCCAGCAGCTCAGGGGAGTATGGCTACACCTTC,CASSSGEYGYTF
TRBJ1-1,TRBV6-1,NA,NA,TGTGCCAGCAGCTCCAAGGGGTTTGGATCCCCTGAAGCTTTCTTT,CASSSKGFGSPEAFF
TRBJ2-4,TRBV20-1,NA,few,TGCAGTGCCATGGATTCGGTCGGCATTCAGTACTTC,CSAMDSVGIQYF
TRBJ2-1,TRBV27,TRBD2,few,TGTGCCAGCAGTCACCTGACGGGACTAGGAGTCAATGAGCAGTTCTTC,CASSHLTGLGVNEQFF
TRBJ1-5,TRBV20-1,NA,NA,TGCAGTGCTAGAAGGGGAAGCCATAGCAATCAGCCCCAGCATTTT,CSARRGSHSNQPQHF